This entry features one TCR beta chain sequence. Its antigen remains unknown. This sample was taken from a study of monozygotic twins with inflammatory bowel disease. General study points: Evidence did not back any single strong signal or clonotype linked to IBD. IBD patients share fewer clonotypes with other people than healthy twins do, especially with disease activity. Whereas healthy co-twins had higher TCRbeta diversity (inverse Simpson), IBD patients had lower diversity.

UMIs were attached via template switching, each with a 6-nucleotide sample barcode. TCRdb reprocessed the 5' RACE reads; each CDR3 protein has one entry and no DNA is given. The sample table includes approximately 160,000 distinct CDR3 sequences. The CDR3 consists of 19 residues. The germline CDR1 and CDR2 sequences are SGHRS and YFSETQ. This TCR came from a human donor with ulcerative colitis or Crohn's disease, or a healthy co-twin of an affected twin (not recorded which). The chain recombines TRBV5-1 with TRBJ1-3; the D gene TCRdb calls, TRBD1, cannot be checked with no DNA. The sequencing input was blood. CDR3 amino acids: CASSLGRDHPGPSGNTIYF.